This entry concerns a single T cell receptor beta chain. Followed longitudinally, the Seattle patients had been enrolled during active infection. These data originate in a study of blood T cell repertoires in COVID-19. As for the study in general: Material from acute and convalescent COVID-19 was sourced from the United States, Italy and Spain. The analysed material was cDNA or gDNA that came from T cells, B-cell-depleted T cells, or PBMCs.

In the original workflow: Reference gene primer amplification in the assay estimated nucleated cell counts. Here immunoSEQ multiplex PCR was the method, and the copy in TCRdb shows in-frame clones only, minus some. V and J calls and clone size are copied from that table; D and trimming were computed from the DNA. The sample holds about 180,000 clones; about 81% are singletons and the top ten take approximately 10%. Germline V lookup: CDR1 KGHDR, CDR2 SFDVKD. This CDR3 region has 14 residues. J was trimmed by 1 base and V by 7 bases; bases with no gene match: 4. Sequenced material: peripheral blood. V and J are TRBV24-1 and TRBJ1-1; TRBD1 matches 8 bases. The clonotype originates from a woman older than 75 with COVID-19, enrolled during active disease. CDR3 DNA: TGTGCCACCAGACCCAGGGGGCCGAACACTGAAGCTTTCTTT. Its translation is CATRPRGPNTEAFF.